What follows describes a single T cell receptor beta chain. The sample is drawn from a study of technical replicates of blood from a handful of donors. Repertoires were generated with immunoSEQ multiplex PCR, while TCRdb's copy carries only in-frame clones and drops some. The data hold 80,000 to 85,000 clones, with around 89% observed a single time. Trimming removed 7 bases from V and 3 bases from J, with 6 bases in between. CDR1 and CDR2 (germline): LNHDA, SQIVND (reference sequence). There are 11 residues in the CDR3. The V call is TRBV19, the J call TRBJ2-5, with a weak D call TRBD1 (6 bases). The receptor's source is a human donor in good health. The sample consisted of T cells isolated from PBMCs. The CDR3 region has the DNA TGTGCCAGTAAGGGGGAAGAGACCCAGTACTTC. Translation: CASKGEETQYF.